This is a list of T cell receptor beta chains from one sample in a study of siplizumab effects on memory and regulatory T cells. Profiling relied on immunoSEQ multiplex PCR, and the TCRdb table lists in-frame clones only, not all of them. The sample records approximately 84,000 clones, approximately 95% being singletons. Sequenced input: CD8+ T cells sorted from blood. These receptors were obtained from a human donor in good health. The CDR3 runs from the conserved cysteine through the conserved F or W. D genes are given only for firm matches. Expanded clones get a size class; other rows say once, few or many, or leave the size out.

j_call: TRBJ2-5; clone_size: NA; v_call: TRBV7-9; cdr3_length: 13; d_call: TRBD1; cdr3_nt: TGTGCCAGCAGTTCACAGGGGTGGGAGACCCAGTACTTC; cdr3_aa: CASSSQGWETQYF
j_call: TRBJ2-3; clone_size: NA; v_call: TRBV6-6; cdr3_length: 15; d_call: NA; cdr3_nt: TGTGCCAGCAATGGGTTGCCTCGCTTGACAGATACGCAGTATTTT; cdr3_aa: CASNGLPRLTDTQYF
j_call: TRBJ2-3; clone_size: NA; v_call: TRBV4-1; cdr3_length: 12; d_call: NA; cdr3_nt: TGCGCCAGCAGCCTTGGATTAGATACGCAGTATTTT; cdr3_aa: CASSLGLDTQYF
j_call: TRBJ1-3; clone_size: NA; v_call: TRBV29-1; cdr3_length: 11; d_call: NA; cdr3_nt: TGCAGCGTTGTAGGGGGAAACACCATATATTTT; cdr3_aa: CSVVGGNTIYF
j_call: TRBJ2-2; clone_size: NA; v_call: TRBV10-3; cdr3_length: 12; d_call: NA; cdr3_nt: TGTGCCATCAGGTTCGAAACCGGGGAGCTGTTTTTT; cdr3_aa: CAIRFETGELFF
j_call: TRBJ2-5; clone_size: NA; v_call: TRBV30; cdr3_length: 13; d_call: TRBD2; cdr3_nt: TGTGCCTGGAGTCTAGCGGGAGGGCGGACCCAGTACTTC; cdr3_aa: CAWSLAGGRTQYF
j_call: TRBJ2-1; clone_size: once; v_call: TRBV7-7; cdr3_length: 13; d_call: TRBD2; cdr3_nt: TGTGCTAGCAGCGAAAGCGGGAGGACGGAGCAGTTCTTC; cdr3_aa: CASSESGRTEQFF
j_call: TRBJ2-5; clone_size: NA; v_call: TRBV7-9; cdr3_length: 16; d_call: TRBD2; cdr3_nt: TGTGCCAGCAGCTCAACCCGGGACTACCAACAAGAGACCCAGTACTTC; cdr3_aa: CASSSTRDYQQETQYF
j_call: TRBJ1-2; clone_size: NA; v_call: TRBV27; cdr3_length: 15; d_call: NA; cdr3_nt: TGTGCCAGCAGTTTAAGGACGGAAACTAACTATGGCTACACCTTC; cdr3_aa: CASSLRTETNYGYTF
j_call: TRBJ2-7; clone_size: NA; v_call: TRBV4-1; cdr3_length: 18; d_call: TRBD2; cdr3_nt: TGCGCCAGCAGCCAATCCCCACGGGGGGGAAGTTTTACCTACGAGCAGTACTTC; cdr3_aa: CASSQSPRGGSFTYEQYF
j_call: TRBJ2-1; clone_size: NA; v_call: TRBV19; cdr3_length: 12; d_call: NA; cdr3_nt: TGTGCCAGTAGTCCGTCCCCCAATGAGCAGTTCTTC; cdr3_aa: CASSPSPNEQFF
j_call: TRBJ2-7; clone_size: NA; v_call: TRBV29-1; cdr3_length: 16; d_call: TRBD2; cdr3_nt: TGCAGCGTACTCGGACTAGCGGGAGGCCCCGCTTACGAGCAGTACTTC; cdr3_aa: CSVLGLAGGPAYEQYF
j_call: TRBJ2-6; clone_size: NA; v_call: TRBV9; cdr3_length: 17; d_call: NA; cdr3_nt: TGTGCCAGCAGGGGAAACAGGGTGAACTCTGGGGCCAACGTCCTGACTTTC; cdr3_aa: CASRGNRVNSGANVLTF
j_call: TRBJ2-7; clone_size: NA; v_call: TRBV5-1; cdr3_length: 14; d_call: NA; cdr3_nt: TGCGCCAGCAGCCCCCCGAGCTATACCTACGAGCAGTACTTC; cdr3_aa: CASSPPSYTYEQYF
j_call: TRBJ2-1; clone_size: NA; v_call: TRBV6-4; cdr3_length: 17; d_call: TRBD2; cdr3_nt: TGTGCCAGCAGTGACAGAGAGACTAGCGGGAGTTACAATGAGCAGTTCTTC; cdr3_aa: CASSDRETSGSYNEQFF
j_call: TRBJ1-4; clone_size: NA; v_call: TRBV5-6; cdr3_length: 15; d_call: NA; cdr3_nt: TGTGCCAGCAGCTTTACAGGGTTGACTAATGAAAAACTGTTTTTT; cdr3_aa: CASSFTGLTNEKLFF
j_call: TRBJ2-1; clone_size: NA; v_call: TRBV25-1; cdr3_length: 15; d_call: NA; cdr3_nt: TGTGCCAGCAGTGAAGTTGAGACCCACTACAATGAGCAGTTCTTC; cdr3_aa: CASSEVETHYNEQFF
j_call: TRBJ1-1; clone_size: NA; v_call: TRBV5-1; cdr3_length: 16; d_call: TRBD1; cdr3_nt: TGCGCCAGCAGCCCGATGCACGAGACAGGGGGCTCTGAAGCTTTCTTT; cdr3_aa: CASSPMHETGGSEAFF
j_call: TRBJ2-5; clone_size: NA; v_call: TRBV30; cdr3_length: 14; d_call: TRBD1; cdr3_nt: TGTGCCTGGAGTACCAGGGGGCTTTTAGAGACCCAGTACTTC; cdr3_aa: CAWSTRGLLETQYF
j_call: TRBJ2-3; clone_size: NA; v_call: TRBV28; cdr3_length: 10; d_call: NA; cdr3_nt: TGCGCCACCCGGTCAGATACGCAGTATTTT; cdr3_aa: CATRSDTQYF
j_call: TRBJ1-1; clone_size: NA; v_call: TRBV6-1; cdr3_length: 15; d_call: TRBD1; cdr3_nt: TGTGCCAGCAGTGAAGACAGGGGTCGGCCCACTGAAGCTTTCTTT; cdr3_aa: CASSEDRGRPTEAFF
j_call: TRBJ2-5; clone_size: NA; v_call: TRBV28; cdr3_length: 14; d_call: NA; cdr3_nt: TGTGCCAGCAGTTCGGCTGGCGGGATCGGGACCCAGTACTTC; cdr3_aa: CASSSAGGIGTQYF
j_call: TRBJ1-1; clone_size: NA; v_call: TRBV7-9; cdr3_length: 15; d_call: NA; cdr3_nt: TGTGCCAGCAGTTTAAATAGGGTTCAGGGAACTGAAGCTTTCTTT; cdr3_aa: CASSLNRVQGTEAFF
j_call: TRBJ1-1; clone_size: few; v_call: TRBV5-5; cdr3_length: 15; d_call: NA; cdr3_nt: TGTGCCAGCAGCTTGACAGGGTGGGGGAACACTGAAGCTTTCTTT; cdr3_aa: CASSLTGWGNTEAFF
j_call: TRBJ1-1; clone_size: NA; v_call: TRBV13; cdr3_length: 15; d_call: TRBD1; cdr3_nt: TGTGCCAGCAGCTGGGCCGGGACAGGGGGCTCTGAAGCTTTCTTT; cdr3_aa: CASSWAGTGGSEAFF
j_call: TRBJ1-2; clone_size: NA; v_call: TRBV19; cdr3_length: 15; d_call: NA; cdr3_nt: TGTGCCAGTAGAACTCCGCAGGGAAAAGGTTATGGCTACACCTTC; cdr3_aa: CASRTPQGKGYGYTF
j_call: TRBJ1-2; clone_size: once; v_call: TRBV27; cdr3_length: 17; d_call: TRBD1; cdr3_nt: TGTGCCAGCAGTTTAACCAACAGGGGAGCGCAAAACTATGGCTACACCTTC; cdr3_aa: CASSLTNRGAQNYGYTF
j_call: TRBJ2-7; clone_size: NA; v_call: TRBV7-7; cdr3_length: 15; d_call: NA; cdr3_nt: TGTGCTAGCACTCCTCTCAGGGGGGCCCCCTACGAGCAGTACTTC; cdr3_aa: CASTPLRGAPYEQYF
j_call: TRBJ2-2; clone_size: once; v_call: TRBV11-1; cdr3_length: 19; d_call: TRBD2; cdr3_nt: TGTGCCAGCAGCTTAACGATGACCATCGAGCGGGAGGAAGGCGGGGAGCTGTTTTTT; cdr3_aa: CASSLTMTIEREEGGELFF
j_call: TRBJ2-5; clone_size: once; v_call: TRBV2; cdr3_length: 14; d_call: NA; cdr3_nt: TGTGCCAGCAGTGAAGCGCTGGGGGGAGAGACCCAGTACTTC; cdr3_aa: CASSEALGGETQYF
j_call: TRBJ2-1; clone_size: NA; v_call: TRBV30; cdr3_length: 15; d_call: TRBD2; cdr3_nt: TGTGCCTGGAGCCCACTAGCGGGAAGGGGGAATGAGCAGTTCTTC; cdr3_aa: CAWSPLAGRGNEQFF
j_call: TRBJ1-1; clone_size: NA; v_call: TRBV7-2; cdr3_length: 15; d_call: NA; cdr3_nt: TGTGCCAGCAGCTTCATTCTACACATGAACACTGAAGCTTTCTTT; cdr3_aa: CASSFILHMNTEAFF
j_call: TRBJ2-1; clone_size: NA; v_call: TRBV7-6; cdr3_length: 15; d_call: NA; cdr3_nt: TGTGCCAGCAGCTTAAAGGTTGGGGGTAAGGATGAGCAGTTCTTC; cdr3_aa: CASSLKVGGKDEQFF
j_call: TRBJ2-1; clone_size: NA; v_call: TRBV5-1; cdr3_length: 13; d_call: NA; cdr3_nt: TGCGCCAGCAGCTTGGTGGGGACGTATGAGCAGTTCTTC; cdr3_aa: CASSLVGTYEQFF
j_call: TRBJ2-5; clone_size: once; v_call: TRBV19; cdr3_length: 17; d_call: TRBD2; cdr3_nt: TGTGCCAGTAGTATAGAAAGGCCGGGCGGGAGAGGAGAGACCCAGTACTTC; cdr3_aa: CASSIERPGGRGETQYF
j_call: TRBJ2-4; clone_size: few; v_call: TRBV5-1; cdr3_length: 12; d_call: NA; cdr3_nt: TGCGCCAGCAATGGGGGTGGGGACATTCAGTACTTC; cdr3_aa: CASNGGGDIQYF